Here is one T cell receptor (beta chain) with its context. Gene names and germline match the mouse. The CDR3 end lies 1 residue beyond the end of the read and is filled in from the germline J gene. Here immunoSEQ multiplex PCR was the method, and the copy in TCRdb shows in-frame clones only, minus some. The repertoire holds 850 to 1,300 clones, with approximately 50% as singletons. The source of the sample is a study of tissue T cells after allogeneic stem cell transplantation. V lost 2 bases and J lost 6; bases outside the gene matches: 6. Germline CDR1 and CDR2: KGHPV and FQNQEV (reference sequence). The CDR3 has 15 residues. Time point noted: mouse harvest day 14 after allogeneic transplant. Tail vein injection delivered 10^7 T-cell-depleted bone marrow cells and 10^6 splenic CD5+ T cells.

Sequenced input: spleen. The V gene is TRBV26, the J gene TRBJ2-2; 7 bases fit TRBD1. This TCR was recovered from a female BALB/c mouse given C57BL/6 T cells with graft-versus-host disease after an allogeneic hematopoietic cell transplant. The CDR3 bases that were read are TGTGCCAGCAGTCTGGAGACAGGGTACTCCGGGCAGCTCTAC. Residues: CASSLETGYSGQLY. The full CDR3 protein reads CASSLETGYSGQLYF.